The rows below give T cell receptor beta chains drawn from one sample of a study of vaccination and CD4 T cells after COVID-19. TCRdb analysed the PCR reads with MiXCR anew, one entry per CDR3 protein. The sample lists over 12,000 distinct CDR3 sequences; approximately 62% were seen once. Antigen specificity for these receptors is unknown. The sample taken for sequencing was CD4+ T cells from blood, cultured in vitro. The receptor source for this set is a human donor who had recovered from COVID-19. Each CDR3 is given with its conserved first and last residue. The D gene is left open where the match is weak. Size tells how often a clone was seen (once, few, many) or the class of an expanded clone, and some rows leave it out.

>-|TRBV7-9|TRBD2|TRBJ2-1
CASSLGAGLPYNEQFF
TGTGCCAGCAGCTTAGGTGCGGGACTACCATACAATGAGCAGTTCTTC
>-|TRBV2|-|TRBJ2-7
CASSEGPLEEQYF
TGTGCCAGCAGTGAAGGGCCCCTTGAGGAGCAGTACTTC
>-|TRBV5-1|TRBD1|TRBJ1-5
CASSLEGGGNQPQHF
TGCGCCAGCAGCTTGGAAGGGGGCGGGAATCAGCCCCAGCATTTT
>few|TRBV4-2|-|TRBJ1-5
CASSQDVGVPGQPQHF
TGTGCCAGCAGCCAAGATGTAGGGGTACCTGGTCAGCCCCAGCATTTT
>-|TRBV12-3/TRBV12-4|-|TRBJ1-6
CASSSNGGIKSPLHF
TGTGCCAGCAGTTCGAATGGGGGTATCAAATCACCCCTCCACTTT
>-|TRBV2|-|TRBJ1-5
CASRAAGVGQPQHF
TGTGCCAGCAGGGCCGCGGGGGTTGGTCAGCCCCAGCATTTT
>once|TRBV11-2|-|TRBJ1-2
CASSLDLPGNYGYTF
TGTGCCAGCAGCTTAGATCTGCCAGGGAACTATGGCTACACCTTC
>-|TRBV6-1|-|TRBJ2-1
CASSPEGLGGYEQFF
TGTGCCAGCAGTCCCGAGGGACTAGGGGGCTATGAGCAGTTCTTC
>-|TRBV11-3|-|TRBJ1-1
CASSPSGQTNTEAFF
TGTGCCAGCAGCCCGTCCGGACAGACGAACACTGAAGCTTTCTTT
>-|TRBV15|-|TRBJ1-1
CATSRDGKSGDWEDRAFF
TGTGCCACCAGCAGAGATGGGAAGAGTGGTGATTGGGAGGACAGAGCTTTCTTT
>few|TRBV7-9|-|TRBJ1-1
CASSLAQGTEAFF
TGTGCCAGCAGCTTAGCACAGGGTACTGAAGCTTTCTTT
>-|TRBV6-1|TRBD1|TRBJ1-6
CASSEYRGWNSPLHF
TGTGCCAGCAGTGAATACAGGGGATGGAATTCACCCCTCCACTTT
>-|TRBV6-1|-|TRBJ1-5
CASRQKGVGNSLPQHF
TGTGCCAGCCGGCAGAAGGGGGTTGGAAATAGCCTGCCCCAGCATTTT
>-|TRBV7-9|TRBD1|TRBJ1-2
CASSLLGRGQGYTF
TGTGCCAGCAGCTTATTGGGCAGGGGGCAAGGCTACACCTTC
>-|TRBV7-9|TRBD2|TRBJ2-5
CASSPTAGVQETQYF
TGTGCCAGCAGCCCTACAGCGGGGGTCCAAGAGACCCAGTACTTC
>-|TRBV19|-|TRBJ1-2
CATARDGAGNYGYTF
TGTGCCACCGCTAGAGACGGGGCAGGAAACTATGGCTACACCTTC
>-|TRBV7-9|TRBD2|TRBJ2-3
CASSTPGLASTDTQYF
TGTGCCAGCAGCACCCCGGGACTAGCTAGCACAGATACGCAGTATTTT
>-|TRBV6-5|-|TRBJ1-1
CASSNSEVGAEAFF
TGTGCCAGCAGTAACTCAGAGGTTGGGGCTGAAGCTTTCTTT
>-|TRBV10-2|TRBD2|TRBJ2-5
CASTPREGETQYF
TGCGCCAGCACCCCCAGGGAGGGCGAGACCCAGTACTTC
>-|TRBV28|-|TRBJ1-1
CASRGGTEAFF
TGTGCCAGCAGGGGGGGCACTGAAGCTTTCTTT
>-|TRBV6-5|-|TRBJ2-1
CASSYLWENEQFF
TGTGCCAGCAGTTACCTCTGGGAAAATGAGCAGTTCTTC
>-|TRBV7-9|TRBD1|TRBJ2-7
CASSTGQGAGAEQYF
TGTGCCAGCAGCACAGGGCAGGGGGCAGGAGCCGAGCAGTACTTC
>once|TRBV6-2/TRBV6-3|-|TRBJ1-1
CASSTGQTNTEAFF
TGTGCCAGCAGTACTGGACAGACGAACACTGAAGCTTTCTTT